This T cell receptor beta chain was captured in a study of cytomegalovirus exposure and HLA in healthy donors. Germline V gene sequence: CDR1 SNHLY, CDR2 FYNNEI. The J segment lost 2 bases and the V segment lost 8 bases, leaving 2 bases of the junction unmatched. There are 13 residues in the CDR3. PCR involved 60 Vbeta and 13 Jbeta primers. The assay was immunoSEQ multiplex PCR, and TCRdb's table has in-frame clones only and misses some. The sample has some 130,000 clones; roughly three quarters are singletons. Sequenced: PBMCs. The receptor's source is a man aged 30-40 years in good health and CMV-seronegative. The rearrangement uses TRBV2 and TRBJ2-1; 8 positions match TRBD2. The CDR3 nucleotides are TGTGCCAGCCATAGCGGGGCCTACAATGAGCAGTTCTTC. Its translation: CASHSGAYNEQFF.